What follows is one T cell receptor beta chain and its context. Which antigen it targets is not known. No quality values exist for individual bases; no much larger clone is one base distant. The data belong to a study of shared clonotypes between healthy human individuals (dated by TCRdb to 2018 to 2021). Some background on the complete study: Three men and two women, aged 18 to 49 years, made up the cohort. For each donor, CD4 naive and CD4 memory were each given three plates, CD8 naive was given two plates, and CD8 memory was given one plate. Each donor's leukapheresis produced roughly between roughly 0.85 and 9 billion PBMCs. To estimate repertoire size and how much clonotypes are shared between individuals, the study performed deep sequencing of blood TCR repertoires from a few healthy adults. To increase sequencing depth and limit assay-specific biases, TCR repertoire library preparation and sequencing were carried out by different laboratories using diverse techniques.

CD8 naive samples were obtained by positive selection for CCR7 among CD45RO-negative cells, yielding a CD45RA+CCR7+ population from which TemRA cells were excluded. Donors were healthy HIV-negative adults with no recently reported acute infections or vaccinations. Only Caucasian adults living in Nashville, Tennessee, USA were represented among the donors. After blood collection by leukapheresis, PBMCs were isolated using Ficoll-Histopaque density gradient centrifugation and then cryopreserved in the vapor phase of liquid nitrogen. Analytical flow cytometry was used to check the purity and quantity of each magnetically sorted T cell population. Genomic DNA was isolated from every sorted fraction and measured by UV absorbance on a Nanodrop 2000c. The junction shows trimming of 5 bases on V and 7 bases on J, plus 19 bases between the germline ends. The CDR3 covers 14 residues, taking in both the cysteine and the phenylalanine. The sequence is cut down to CDR3 DNA, 42 bases in frame from base 1. CDR1 and CDR2 are drawn from the germline V gene: SGDLS, YYNGEE.

What the research found in general, with its limitations: Sampling was restricted to blood, and TCR repertoires in tissues likely differ from the TCR repertoires found in blood. Rarefaction of sorted-subset datasets indicated incomplete sequencing despite the large sequencing depth. Estimated clonotype richness was generally larger for naive than for memory subsets. Compared with non-shared clonotypes, clonotypes shared by all four sorted-subset donors had higher generation probabilities. Roughly 5% of naive CD4, 3.5% of naive CD8, around 2.3% of memory CD4, and less than 0.45% of memory CD8 clonotypes were shared across several donors. The small number of donors limited the genetic and exposure-history diversity represented. Pairwise subsampling indicated that sequencing depth was expected to affect the degree of clonotype sharing among donors.

TCR CDR3 regions were amplified from genomic DNA by multiplex PCR using the deep immunoSEQ assay. Extracted genomic DNA from each cell subset was distributed evenly across all wells of several immunoSEQ 96-well plates, and each plate was treated as a replicate. For sorted subsets, around 200 ng genomic DNA, equal to about 30,000 T cell genomes, was loaded into each replicate PCR. Purified libraries were quantified with a Qubit 3.0 fluorometer, sized on a Bioanalyzer 2100, and re-quantified with the KAPA Library Quantification kit. Every immunoSEQ 96-well plate was sequenced on a separate single-read 150-cycle Illumina NextSeq 550 flow cell. The paper's processing steps were these. Because only junctional sequences without quality scores were contained in the immunoSEQ output, filtering matching that applied to full-length reads could not be performed. To assign V/J genes and CDR3, sequences were annotated against IMGT germline references using PyIR, a Python wrapper for IgBLAST v1.9. Reads with weak V/J assignments (E-value above 1e-6), missing CDR3, stop codons, out-of-frame junctions, or ambiguous translated residues were removed. V3J clonotypes were defined as sequences sharing the same inferred V gene, J gene, and CDR3 amino acid sequence. Percentage overlap between repertoires was computed as shared unique clonotypes divided by the size of the smaller repertoire. Three approaches were used to assess repertoire richness: RTK rarefaction, the Chao1 estimator, and Recon v2.1 estimates of unobserved clonotypes. Generation probabilities were computed with OLGA for all TCRbeta clonotypes obtained by the gDNA method from a few donors. TCRdb stores this immuneACCESS table with in-frame sequences only. Part of the clones is absent; in the studies checked, under half of the shortfall reflects unresolved V genes, and no reason is known for the rest. That table is the source of V, J and clone size, and D and trimming were worked out from the DNA. A total of roughly 770,000 clones appear in this sample, 95% to 97% of them only once. Of the sample, about 0.25% is held by the ten largest clones.

The sequence came from a man under 40 in good health. The sequencing sample was made of naive CD8+ T cells sorted from blood. Reading the label with the study, this specimen's cell subset or site is: CD45RA+CCR7+. The chain was built from TRBV9 and TRBJ2-7; the D gene assignment is ambiguous. In nucleotide form, the sequence is TGTGCCAGCAGTGTCGACGGATCCCTTGGGGAGCAGTACTTC. It specifies CASSVDGSLGEQYF. With the rest looked up from the reference TRBV9 and TRBJ2-7 genes rather than sequenced, the full variable domain is DSGVTQTPKHLITATGQRVTLRCSPRSGDLSVYWYQQSLDQGLQFLIQYYNGEERAKGNILERFSAQQFPDLHSELNLSSLELGDSALYFCASSVDGSLGEQYFGPGTRLTVT.